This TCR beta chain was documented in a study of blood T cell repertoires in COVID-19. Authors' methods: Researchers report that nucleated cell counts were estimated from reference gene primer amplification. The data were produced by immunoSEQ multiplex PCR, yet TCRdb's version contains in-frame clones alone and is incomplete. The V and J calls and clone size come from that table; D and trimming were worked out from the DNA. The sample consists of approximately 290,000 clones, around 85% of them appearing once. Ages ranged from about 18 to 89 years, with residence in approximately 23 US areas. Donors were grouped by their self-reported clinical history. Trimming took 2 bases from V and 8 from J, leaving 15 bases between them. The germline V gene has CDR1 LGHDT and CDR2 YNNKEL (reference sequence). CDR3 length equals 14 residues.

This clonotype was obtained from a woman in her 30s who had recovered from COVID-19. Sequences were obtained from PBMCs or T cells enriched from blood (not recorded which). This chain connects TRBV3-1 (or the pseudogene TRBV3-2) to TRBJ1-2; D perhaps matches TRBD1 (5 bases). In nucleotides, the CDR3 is TGTGCCAGCAGCCAAAGGGGAGGAGGAGGCGGCTACACCTTC. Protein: CASSQRGGGGGYTF.